A selection of T cell receptor beta chains follows, all from one sample in a study of blood T cell repertoires in COVID-19. TCRdb keeps only in-frame clones here, not all; method: immunoSEQ multiplex PCR. The table shows approximately 230,000 clones, with about 85% occurring only once. Specimen: peripheral blood. The receptors derive from a man aged 18 to 29 with active or convalescent COVID-19. The CDR3 runs from the conserved cysteine through the conserved F or W. Each record gives: CDR3 length, D gene, V gene, clone size, J gene, CDR3 DNA, CDR3 protein. A D gene is named only where the DNA matches it firmly. Rows give clone size only sometimes, using once, few, many, or a class for an expanded clone.

>16|NA|TRBV27|NA|TRBJ2-5
TGTGCCAGCAGTCCCCGCGGCAGGGGCTTCCCAGAGACCCAGTACTTC
CASSPRGRGFPETQYF
>14|NA|TRBV5-1|NA|TRBJ1-2
TGCGCCAGCAGCTTGGGGGCCGTTGTCTATGGCTACACCTTC
CASSLGAVVYGYTF
>14|NA|TRBV7-8|NA|TRBJ2-7
TGTGCCAGCAGCTTGGAGGACTTCCCCTACGAGCAGTACTTC
CASSLEDFPYEQYF
>16|NA|TRBV6-6|few|TRBJ1-5
TGTGCCAGCAGTTCCACCCCGGACAGCCCCAATCAGCCCCAGCATTTT
CASSSTPDSPNQPQHF
>12|NA|TRBV5-1|NA|TRBJ1-2
TGCGCCAGCAGCCCCGACACCTATGGCTACACCTTC
CASSPDTYGYTF
>15|NA|TRBV27|NA|TRBJ2-1
TGTGCCAGCAGTTTATTTTCAACCTCAGCGGGCCGAGGGTTCTTC
CASSLFSTSAGRGFF
>14|NA|TRBV28|NA|TRBJ1-1
TGTGCCAGCAGTTTACAGGGTACGAACACTGAAGCTTTCTTT
CASSLQGTNTEAFF
>14|NA|TRBV2|NA|TRBJ1-4
TGTGCCAGCAGTGGCCAAGGAGTTAATGAAAAACTGTTTTTT
CASSGQGVNEKLFF
>14|NA|TRBV2|NA|TRBJ2-2
TGTGCCAGCAAAATGGGGCTCAACACCGGGGAGCTGTTTTTT
CASKMGLNTGELFF
>16|TRBD1|TRBV11-2|NA|TRBJ1-1
TGTGCCAGCAGCCTAGCAAGGATAGGGGGCCTAAATGAAGCTTTCTTT
CASSLARIGGLNEAFF
>12|NA|TRBV7-9|NA|TRBJ1-2
TGTGCCAGCAGCCCGAGGATAGATGGCTACACCTTC
CASSPRIDGYTF
>15|TRBD1|TRBV2|NA|TRBJ2-2
TGTGCCAGAGAAATGGACAGGGGGAGATCCGGGGAGCTGTTTTTT
CAREMDRGRSGELFF
>15|NA|TRBV29-1|once|TRBJ1-2
TGCAGCGTTGCGAATTTCCCCACGGTGATCAATGGCTACACCTTC
CSVANFPTVINGYTF
>16|TRBD1|TRBV15|NA|TRBJ1-1
TGTGCCACCAGCAGAGGAGTGGGGACAGGGAACACTGAAGCTTTCTTT
CATSRGVGTGNTEAFF
>15|NA|TRBV6-6|NA|TRBJ2-1
TGTGCCAGCGATAAACCAGAGGGCCCGACCAGTGAGCAGTTCTTC
CASDKPEGPTSEQFF
>17|TRBD2|TRBV19|NA|TRBJ2-5
TGTGCCAGTAGTATAGGGGGACTAGCGGGGTTTGGAGAGACCCAGTACTTC
CASSIGGLAGFGETQYF
>14|TRBD1|TRBV18|NA|TRBJ1-6
TGTGCCAGCTCACCGGACAGGGGGCTCTCACCCCTCCACTTT
CASSPDRGLSPLHF
>13|NA|TRBV19|once|TRBJ1-1
TGTGCCAGTACCCAGACAAAGAACACTGAAGCTTTCTTT
CASTQTKNTEAFF
>14|TRBD1|TRBV6-5|NA|TRBJ1-5
TGTGCCAGCAGTCCCGACAGGGCCGATCAGCCCCAGCATTTT
CASSPDRADQPQHF
>14|NA|TRBV2|NA|TRBJ2-2
TGTGCCAGCGGGGCGAGGAGCGCCACCGGGGAGCTGTTTTTT
CASGARSATGELFF